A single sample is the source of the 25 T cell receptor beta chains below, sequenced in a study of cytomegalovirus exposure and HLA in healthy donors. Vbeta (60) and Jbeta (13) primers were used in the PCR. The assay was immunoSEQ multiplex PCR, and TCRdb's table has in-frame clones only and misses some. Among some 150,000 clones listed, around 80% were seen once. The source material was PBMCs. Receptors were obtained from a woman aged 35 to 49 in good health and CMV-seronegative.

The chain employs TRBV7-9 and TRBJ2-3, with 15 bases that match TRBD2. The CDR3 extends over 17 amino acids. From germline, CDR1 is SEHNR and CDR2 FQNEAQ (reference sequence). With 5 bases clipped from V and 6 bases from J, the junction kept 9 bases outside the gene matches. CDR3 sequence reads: CASSRGLAGGPRDTQYF. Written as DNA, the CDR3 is TGTGCCAGCAGCCGGGGACTAGCGGGAGGCCCTCGGGATACGCAGTATTTT.

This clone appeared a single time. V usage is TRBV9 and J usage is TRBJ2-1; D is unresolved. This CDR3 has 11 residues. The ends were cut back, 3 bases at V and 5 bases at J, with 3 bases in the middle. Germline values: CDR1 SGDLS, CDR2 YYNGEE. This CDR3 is CASSADNEQFF. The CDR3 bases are TGTGCCAGCAGCGCCGACAATGAGCAGTTCTTC.

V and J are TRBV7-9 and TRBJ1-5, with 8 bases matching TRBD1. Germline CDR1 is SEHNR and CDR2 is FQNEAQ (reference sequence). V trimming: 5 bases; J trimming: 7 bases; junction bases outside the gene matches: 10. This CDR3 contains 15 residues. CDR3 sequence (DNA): TGTGCCAGCAGCCCATTCGGACAGGGAGACCAGCCCCAGCATTTT. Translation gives CASSPFGQGDQPQHF. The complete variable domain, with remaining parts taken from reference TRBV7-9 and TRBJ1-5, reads DTGVSQNPRHKITKRGQNVTFRCDPISEHNRLYWYRQTLGQGPEFLTYFQNEAQLEKSRLLSDRFSAERPKGSFSTLEIQRTEQGDSAMYLCASSPFGQGDQPQHFGDGTRLSIL.

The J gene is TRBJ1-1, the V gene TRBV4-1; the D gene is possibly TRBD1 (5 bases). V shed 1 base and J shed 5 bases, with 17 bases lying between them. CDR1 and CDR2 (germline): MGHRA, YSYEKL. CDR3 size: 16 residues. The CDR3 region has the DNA TGCGCCAGCAGCCAAGTCGAAGGGGTCTACGGGACTGAAGCTTTCTTT. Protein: CASSQVEGVYGTEAFF.

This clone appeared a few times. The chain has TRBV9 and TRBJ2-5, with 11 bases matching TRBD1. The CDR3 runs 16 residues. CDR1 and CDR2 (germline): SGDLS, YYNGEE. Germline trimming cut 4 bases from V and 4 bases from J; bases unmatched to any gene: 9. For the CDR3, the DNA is TGTGCCAGCAGCCTAGAGGACAGGGGGCTTGGAGAGACCCAGTACTTC. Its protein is CASSLEDRGLGETQYF.

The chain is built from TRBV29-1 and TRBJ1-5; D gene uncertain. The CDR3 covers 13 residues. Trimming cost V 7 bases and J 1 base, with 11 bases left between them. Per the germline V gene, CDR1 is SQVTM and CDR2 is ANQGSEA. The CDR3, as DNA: TGCAGCGCTACCCCGGGGAGCAATCAGCCCCAGCATTTT. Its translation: CSATPGSNQPQHF. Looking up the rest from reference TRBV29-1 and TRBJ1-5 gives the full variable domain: SAVISQKPSRDICQRGTSLTIQCQVDSQVTMMFWYRQQPGQSLTLIATANQGSEATYESGFVIDKFPISRPNLTFSTLTVSNMSPEDSSIYLCSATPGSNQPQHFGDGTRLSIL.

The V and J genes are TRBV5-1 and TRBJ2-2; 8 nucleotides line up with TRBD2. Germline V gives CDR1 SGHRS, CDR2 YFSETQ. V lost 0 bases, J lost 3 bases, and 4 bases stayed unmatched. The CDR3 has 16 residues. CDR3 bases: TGCGCCAGCAGCTTGGAGGGACTAGGAGACACCGGGGAGCTGTTTTTT. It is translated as CASSLEGLGDTGELFF. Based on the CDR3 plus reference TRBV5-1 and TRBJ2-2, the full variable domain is KAGVTQTPRYLIKTRGQQVTLSCSPISGHRSVSWYQQTPGQGLQFLFEYFSETQRNKGNFPGRFSGRQFSNSRSEMNVSTLELGDSALYLCASSLEGLGDTGELFFGEGSRLTVL.

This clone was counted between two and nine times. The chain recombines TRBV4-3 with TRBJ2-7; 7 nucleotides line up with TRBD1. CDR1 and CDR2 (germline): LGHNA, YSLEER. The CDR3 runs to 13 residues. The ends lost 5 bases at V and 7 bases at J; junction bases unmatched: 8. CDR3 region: CASSGTVSGEQYF. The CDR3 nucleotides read TGCGCCAGCAGCGGGACAGTGTCGGGAGAGCAGTACTTC.

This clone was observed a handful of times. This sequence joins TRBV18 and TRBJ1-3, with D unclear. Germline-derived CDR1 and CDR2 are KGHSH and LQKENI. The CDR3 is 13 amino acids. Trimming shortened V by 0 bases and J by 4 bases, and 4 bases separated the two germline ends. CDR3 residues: CASSPPQGNTIYF. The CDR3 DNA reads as TGTGCCAGCTCACCACCACAGGGAAACACCATATATTTT.

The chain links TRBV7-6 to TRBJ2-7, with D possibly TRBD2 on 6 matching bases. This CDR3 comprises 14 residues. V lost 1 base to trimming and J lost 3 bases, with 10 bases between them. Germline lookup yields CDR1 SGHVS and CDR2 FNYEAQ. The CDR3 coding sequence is TGTGCCAGCAGCTTAGATAGCGGCAACTACGAGCAGTACTTC. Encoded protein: CASSLDSGNYEQYF.

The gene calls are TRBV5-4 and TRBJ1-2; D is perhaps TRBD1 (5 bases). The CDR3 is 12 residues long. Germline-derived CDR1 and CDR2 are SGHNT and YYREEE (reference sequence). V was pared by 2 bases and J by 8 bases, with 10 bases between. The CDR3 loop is CASSFSGDGYTF. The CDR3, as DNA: TGTGCCAGCAGCTTTTCGGGGGACGGCTACACCTTC.

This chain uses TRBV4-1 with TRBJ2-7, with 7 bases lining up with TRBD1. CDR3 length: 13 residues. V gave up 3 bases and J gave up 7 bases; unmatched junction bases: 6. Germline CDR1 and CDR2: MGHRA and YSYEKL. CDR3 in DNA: TGCGCCAGCAGCCACGATAACAGGGGTGAGCAGTACTTC. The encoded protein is CASSHDNRGEQYF.

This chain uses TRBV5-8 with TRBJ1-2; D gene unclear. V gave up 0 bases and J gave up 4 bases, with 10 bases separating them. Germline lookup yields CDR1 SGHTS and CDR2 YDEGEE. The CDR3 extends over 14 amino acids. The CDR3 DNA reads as TGTGCCAGCAGCTTGGACAGAGTCTTCTATGGCTACACCTTC. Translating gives CASSLDRVFYGYTF.

CDR3 in DNA: TGTGCCAGCAGTTACTCGCCCCCGGTCTATGGCTACACCTTC. Its protein is CASSYSPPVYGYTF. The genes are TRBV6-5 and TRBJ1-2, with unresolved D. Per germline, CDR1 MNHEY and CDR2 SVGAGI. Trimming removed 0 bases from V and 4 bases from J, with 9 bases in between. This CDR3 is built from 14 residues.

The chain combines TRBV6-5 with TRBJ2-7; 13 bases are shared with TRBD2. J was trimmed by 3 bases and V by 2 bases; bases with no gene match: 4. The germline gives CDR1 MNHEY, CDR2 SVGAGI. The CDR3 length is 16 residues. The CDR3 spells CASSYRTSGSYYEQYF. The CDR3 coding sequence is TGTGCCAGCAGTTACCGGACTAGCGGGAGTTACTACGAGCAGTACTTC.

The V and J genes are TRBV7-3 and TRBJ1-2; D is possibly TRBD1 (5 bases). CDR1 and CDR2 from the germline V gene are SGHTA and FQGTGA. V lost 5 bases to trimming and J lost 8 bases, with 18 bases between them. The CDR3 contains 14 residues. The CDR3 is CASSRVGGEGGYTF. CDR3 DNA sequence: TGTGCCAGCAGCCGGGTGGGGGGAGAAGGAGGCTACACCTTC.

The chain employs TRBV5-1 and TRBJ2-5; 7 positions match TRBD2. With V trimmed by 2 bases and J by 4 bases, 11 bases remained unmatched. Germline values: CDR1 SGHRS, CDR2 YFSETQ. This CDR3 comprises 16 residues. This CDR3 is CASSLNMRLAGETQYF. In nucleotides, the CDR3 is TGCGCCAGCAGCTTAAACATGAGACTAGCCGGAGAGACCCAGTACTTC. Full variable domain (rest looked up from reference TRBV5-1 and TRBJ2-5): KAGVTQTPRYLIKTRGQQVTLSCSPISGHRSVSWYQQTPGQGLQFLFEYFSETQRNKGNFPGRFSGRQFSNSRSEMNVSTLELGDSALYLCASSLNMRLAGETQYFGPGTRLLVL.

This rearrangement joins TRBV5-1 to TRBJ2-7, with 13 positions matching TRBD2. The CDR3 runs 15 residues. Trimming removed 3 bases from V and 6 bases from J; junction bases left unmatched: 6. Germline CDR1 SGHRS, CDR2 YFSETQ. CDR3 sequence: CASSWTSGSLGEQYF. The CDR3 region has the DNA TGCGCCAGCAGCTGGACTAGCGGGAGCTTAGGCGAGCAGTACTTC.

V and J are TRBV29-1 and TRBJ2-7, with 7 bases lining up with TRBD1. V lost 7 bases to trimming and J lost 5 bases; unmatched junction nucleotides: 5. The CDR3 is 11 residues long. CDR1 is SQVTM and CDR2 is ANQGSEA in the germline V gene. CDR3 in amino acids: CSAKQGHEQYF. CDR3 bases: TGCAGCGCTAAACAGGGGCACGAGCAGTACTTC.

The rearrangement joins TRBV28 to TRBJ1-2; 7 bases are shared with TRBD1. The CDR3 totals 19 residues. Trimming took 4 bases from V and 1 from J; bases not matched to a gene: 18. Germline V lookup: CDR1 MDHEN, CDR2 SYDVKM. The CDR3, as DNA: TGTGCCAGCAGTTCCACACGACTTGGGACAGCCAATTTTAACTATGGCTACACCTTC. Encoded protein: CASSSTRLGTANFNYGYTF.

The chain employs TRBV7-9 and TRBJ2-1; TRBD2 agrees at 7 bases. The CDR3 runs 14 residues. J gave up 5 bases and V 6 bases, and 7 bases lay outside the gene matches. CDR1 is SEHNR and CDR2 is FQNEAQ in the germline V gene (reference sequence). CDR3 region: CASRGGLGDNEQFF. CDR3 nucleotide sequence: TGTGCCAGCAGGGGGGGGTTGGGTGACAATGAGCAGTTCTTC.

Written as DNA, the CDR3 is TGTGCCAGCAGCCATCGAGAAAGAGACGGGGAAAAACTGTTTTTT. The encoded protein is CASSHRERDGEKLFF. V and J are TRBV7-9 and TRBJ1-4; D is undetermined. V was shortened by 5 bases and J by 8 bases, with 18 bases between the two germline ends. Germline V gene sequence: CDR1 SEHNR, CDR2 FQNEAQ (reference sequence). CDR3 size: 15 residues.

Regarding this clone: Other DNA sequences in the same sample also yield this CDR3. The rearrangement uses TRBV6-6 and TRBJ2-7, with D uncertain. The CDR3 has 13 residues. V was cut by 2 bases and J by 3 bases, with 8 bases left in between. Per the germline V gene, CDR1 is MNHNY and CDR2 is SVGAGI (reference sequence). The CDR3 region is CASSYVSGYEQYF. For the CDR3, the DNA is TGTGCCAGCAGTTACGTCTCGGGCTACGAGCAGTACTTC.

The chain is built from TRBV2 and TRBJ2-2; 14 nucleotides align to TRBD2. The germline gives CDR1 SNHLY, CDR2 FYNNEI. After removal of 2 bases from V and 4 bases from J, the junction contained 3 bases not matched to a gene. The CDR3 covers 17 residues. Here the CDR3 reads CASSEMTSGRATGELFF. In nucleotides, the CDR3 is TGTGCCAGCAGTGAAATGACTAGCGGGAGGGCCACCGGGGAGCTGTTTTTT.

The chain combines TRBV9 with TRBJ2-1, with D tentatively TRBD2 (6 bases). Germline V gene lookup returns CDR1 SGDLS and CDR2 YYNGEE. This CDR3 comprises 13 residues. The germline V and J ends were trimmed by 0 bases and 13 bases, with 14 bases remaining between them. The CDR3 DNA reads TGTGCCAGCAGCGTAGAGTTGGCGGGACTTCAGTTCTTC. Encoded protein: CASSVELAGLQFF.